The 28 T cell receptor beta chains reported below all come from one sample, sequenced in a study of T-cell memory formation after mild COVID-19. TCRdb called the 5' RACE reads again in MiXCR, with one record for every CDR3 protein. The table has 250,000 to 400,000 distinct CDR3 sequences, approximately 14% seen once. The specimen was PBMCs or a T cell subset sorted from them (not recorded which). These receptors all come from a man younger than 35 who had mild COVID-19 (a few samples of this study predate the infection). Cell type and time point are not known.

CDR3 sequence: CASSDKALVSYEQYF. The CDR3 bases are TGCGCCAGCAGTGACAAAGCCCTAGTCTCCTACGAGCAGTACTTC. The rearrangement joins TRBV10-2 to TRBJ2-7; D uncertain. The V end was cut by 3 bases, the J end by 0 bases, with 12 bases between. Germline V lookup: CDR1 WSHSY, CDR2 SAAADI. CDR3 length: 15 amino acids.

This chain links TRBV28 with TRBJ1-5; the D gene is possibly TRBD1 (6 bases). Germline loops: CDR1 MDHEN, CDR2 SYDVKM. The CDR3 has 14 residues. V lost 3 bases, J lost 5 bases, and 11 bases lay in between. CDR3 in DNA: TGTGCCAGCAGTTTGAGCCAGGGGTATCAGCCCCAGCATTTT. This gives the protein CASSLSQGYQPQHF.

The chain combines TRBV6-2 or TRBV6-3 with TRBJ2-7, with TRBD1 matching 8 bases. Looked up from germline, CDR1 is MNHEY and CDR2 is SVGEGT. The CDR3 contains 13 residues. V was clipped by 6 bases and J by 2 bases; unmatched bases: 3. This CDR3 reads CASRPTGAYEQYV. DNA of the CDR3: TGTGCCAGCAGACCGACAGGGGCCTACGAGCAGTACGTC.

The CDR3 nucleotides are TGTGCCAGCAGTTACTCGACGCCGGGGAGCTCTGGGGCCAACGTCCTGACTTTC. Protein product: CASSYSTPGSSGANVLTF. The rearrangement joins TRBV6-2 or TRBV6-3 to TRBJ2-6, with D perhaps matching TRBD2 (5 bases). Germline CDR1 reads MNHEY; CDR2 reads SVGEGT. CDR3 length: 18 residues. V lost 0 bases, J lost 0 bases, and 12 bases lay in between.

The chain uses TRBV3-1 and TRBJ2-7; 9 bases are a match to TRBD1. There are 14 residues in the CDR3. The germline V gene encodes CDR1 LGHDT and CDR2 YNNKEL (reference sequence). With V trimmed by 0 bases and J by 7 bases, 4 bases remained unmatched. In nucleotides, the CDR3 is TGTGCCAGCAGCCAAGACCACAGGGGGCGTGAGCAGTACTTC. It yields the protein CASSQDHRGREQYF.

V and J are TRBV4-3 and TRBJ2-3, with unresolved D. This CDR3 is 14 amino acids long. The V gene lost 0 bases and the J gene lost 6 bases, with 10 bases spanning the gap. Germline values: CDR1 LGHNA, CDR2 YSLEER. The CDR3 coding sequence is TGCGCCAGCAGCCAAGATATGAAGTGGGATACGCAGTATTTT. Its translation is CASSQDMKWDTQYF.

J is TRBJ2-1 and V is TRBV18, with TRBD1 identical over 11 bases. The germline V gene has CDR1 KGHSH and CDR2 LQKENI. CDR3 length: 14 residues. With V trimmed by 0 bases and J by 8 bases, 0 bases remained unmatched. The CDR3, as DNA: TGTGCCAGCTCACCACCGGACAGGGGGCATGAGCAGTTCTTC. Its protein is CASSPPDRGHEQFF. Based on the CDR3 plus reference TRBV18 and TRBJ2-1, the full variable domain is NAGVMQNPRHLVRRRGQEARLRCSPMKGHSHVYWYRQLPEEGLKFMVYLQKENIIDESGMPKERFSAEFPKEGPSILRIQQVVRGDSAAYFCASSPPDRGHEQFFGPGTRLTVL.

The rearrangement links TRBV6-1 to TRBJ1-5; no reliable D call. The germline CDR1 and CDR2 sequences are MNHNS and SASEGT. The CDR3 sequence is 15 residues long. The germline V and J ends were trimmed by 3 bases and 0 bases, with 9 bases remaining between them. The CDR3 region has the DNA TGTGCCAGCAGTGATTGGGGATATAGCAATCAGCCCCAGCATTTT. Protein product: CASSDWGYSNQPQHF.

Ten or more counts support this clonotype. The chain couples TRBV6-2 or TRBV6-3 to TRBJ2-5; D gene ambiguous. CDR3 length: 16 residues. Trimming removed 2 bases at V and 5 bases at J, with 18 bases between. Germline CDR1 MNHEY, CDR2 SVGEGT. The CDR3 region is CASSYPFGLLEETQYF. The CDR3 nucleotides are TGTGCCAGCAGTTACCCTTTCGGCCTCTTGGAGGAGACCCAGTACTTC.

The chain joins TRBV5-6 to TRBJ2-2; 9 bases line up with TRBD1. Germline V CDR1 and CDR2: SGHDT, YYEEEE. V lost 4 bases and J lost 4; bases outside the gene matches: 8. The CDR3 is 16 residues long. The CDR3 spells CASSSYRTGVTGELFF. The CDR3 nucleotides read TGTGCCAGCAGCAGTTACCGGACAGGGGTCACCGGGGAGCTGTTTTTT. Full variable domain (rest looked up from reference TRBV5-6 and TRBJ2-2): DAGVTQSPTHLIKTRGQQVTLRCSPKSGHDTVSWYQQALGQGPQFIFQYYEEEERQRGNFPDRFSGHQFPNYSSELNVNALLLGDSALYLCASSSYRTGVTGELFFGEGSRLTVL.

This clonotype showed up just a few times. CDR3 in amino acids: CASSQSSGQGRTEAFF. CDR3 DNA: TGCGCCAGCAGCCAGAGTTCCGGACAGGGACGCACTGAAGCTTTCTTT. V is TRBV4-1 and J is TRBJ1-1; the match to TRBD1 covers 8 bases. This CDR3 spans 16 amino acids. V dropped 3 bases and J dropped 4; count of bases not matched to a gene: 10. The germline gives CDR1 MGHRA, CDR2 YSYEKL.

This clonotype was seen a single time. The chain uses TRBV7-9 and TRBJ2-7, with D possibly matching TRBD2 (6 bases). This CDR3 is 15 amino acids long. Per germline, CDR1 SEHNR and CDR2 FQNEAQ (reference sequence). V was trimmed by 1 base and J by 6 bases, leaving 16 bases between them. The CDR3 is CASSLVGGPGSEQYF. The CDR3 nucleotides read TGTGCCAGCAGCTTAGTAGGAGGGCCTGGATCCGAGCAGTACTTC.

This clonotype was counted between two and nine times. The genes are TRBV7-2 and TRBJ1-4; D might be TRBD1 (5 bases). The CDR3 loop spans 16 amino acids. Between the trimmed V and J ends, which lost 4 bases and 3 bases, there was a span of 15 bases. Germline assignment: CDR1 SGHTA and CDR2 FQGNSA. This CDR3 is CASSWFRRGANEKLFF. Here the CDR3 DNA reads TGTGCCAGCAGCTGGTTTAGGCGGGGGGCTAATGAAAAACTGTTTTTT.

This clonotype was observed a handful of times. V gene TRBV14 combines with J gene TRBJ1-1; TRBD1 matches at 8 bases. J was trimmed by 12 bases and V by 4 bases; bases with no gene match: 10. CDR3 length: 13 amino acids. Germline-derived CDR1 and CDR2 are SGHDN and FVKESK. The CDR3 spells CASSRQMGQDSFF. Written as DNA, the CDR3 is TGTGCCAGCAGCCGGCAGATGGGACAGGATTCTTTCTTT.

There are many counts of this clonotype. The chain carries TRBV14 and TRBJ2-7; TRBD2 matches 9 bases. V lost 0 bases to trimming and J lost 3 bases; unmatched junction nucleotides: 6. This CDR3 has 16 residues. Per the germline V gene, CDR1 is SGHDN and CDR2 is FVKESK. The DNA for the CDR3 is TGTGCCAGCAGCCAAGAGAAGCGGGGGGAACGCTACGAGCAGTACGTC. Translating it yields CASSQEKRGERYEQYV.

This clonotype was seen more than once but under ten times. The V call is TRBV10-3, the J call TRBJ1-2; 11 positions agree with TRBD1. Germline loops: CDR1 ENHRY, CDR2 SYGVKD. The CDR3 spans 13 residues. V lost 10 bases, J lost 3 bases, and 4 bases stayed unmatched. CDR3 sequence (DNA): TGTGCCACTGTGGGACAGGGGGACTATGGCTACACCTTC. Its protein product is CATVGQGDYGYTF.

This clonotype came up many times. V is TRBV20-1 and J is TRBJ1-1; 7 nucleotides align to TRBD1. CDR1 is DFQATT, CDR2 SNEGSKA, per germline (reference sequence). The CDR3 has 14 residues. With V trimmed by 2 bases and J by 1 base, 4 bases remained unmatched. This chain's CDR3 is CSARKGAQNTEAFF. CDR3 nucleotide sequence: TGCAGTGCTAGAAAGGGGGCACAGAACACTGAAGCTTTCTTT.

The table lists this clonotype with a few counts. The CDR3 reads CASSWTGESNEQFF. CDR3 sequence (DNA): TGTGCCAGCAGTTGGACAGGGGAGAGCAATGAGCAGTTCTTC. This chain joins TRBV12-3 or TRBV12-4 and TRBJ2-1; TRBD1 aligns across 9 bases. CDR3 length: 14 amino acids. V dropped 4 bases and J dropped 6; count of bases not matched to a gene: 4.

The genes are TRBV27 and TRBJ2-1; 13 bases match TRBD2. The CDR3 loop spans 14 amino acids. V trimming: 8 bases; J trimming: 9 bases; junction bases outside the gene matches: 7. Germline V gene sequence: CDR1 MNHEY, CDR2 SMNVEV (reference sequence). CDR3 in DNA: TGTGCCAGCGGAACTAGCGGGGGGGCCGTTGAGCAGTTCTTC. It codes for CASGTSGGAVEQFF.

The table lists this clonotype with a few counts. The rearrangement joins TRBV5-1 to TRBJ2-2, with D uncertain. CDR1 and CDR2 from the germline V gene are SGHRS and YFSETQ. This CDR3 spans 14 amino acids. V shed 3 bases and J shed 6 bases, with 12 bases lying between them. Here the CDR3 reads CASSSMTGAGELFF. The CDR3 coding sequence is TGCGCCAGCAGCTCAATGACCGGAGCCGGGGAGCTGTTTTTT.

This clonotype was detected a few times. This rearrangement joins TRBV7-2 to TRBJ2-1; D gene unclear. The germline V and J ends were trimmed by 0 bases and 2 bases, with 8 bases remaining between them. Germline lookup yields CDR1 SGHTA and CDR2 FQGNSA. The CDR3 has 15 residues. The CDR3: CASSLAVGTYNEQFF. The CDR3 region has the DNA TGTGCCAGCAGCTTAGCGGTTGGCACCTACAATGAGCAGTTCTTC.

This clonotype was observed a handful of times. The chain has TRBV9 and TRBJ2-5, with D possibly matching TRBD1 (5 bases). V was clipped by 3 bases and J by 2 bases, with 8 bases between them. The CDR3 totals 13 residues. CDR1 SGDLS and CDR2 YYNGEE come from the germline V gene. The CDR3 DNA sequence: TGTGCCAGCAGCGAGACAGTTCAAGAGACCCAGTACTTC. Encoded protein: CASSETVQETQYF.

The gene calls are TRBV4-1 and TRBJ2-2, with TRBD1 matching over 11 bases. The CDR3 is made up of 16 amino acids. Per germline, CDR1 MGHRA and CDR2 YSYEKL. J was trimmed by 7 bases and V by 1 base; bases with no gene match: 5. CDR3 loop: CASSQGTGGNYGELFF. The DNA for the CDR3 is TGCGCCAGCAGCCAAGGGACAGGGGGCAATTACGGGGAGCTGTTTTTT.

This chain connects TRBV27 to TRBJ1-1; the D gene is possibly TRBD1 (5 bases). The CDR3 is made up of 15 amino acids. V lost 3 bases and J 4 bases, leaving 15 bases between the germline ends. The germline gives CDR1 MNHEY, CDR2 SMNVEV (reference sequence). CDR3 DNA: TGTGCCAGCAGTTTGAGCAGGGCGGGAGGCACTGAAGCTTTCTTT. Translating it yields CASSLSRAGGTEAFF.

This clonotype was found a few times. The chain uses TRBV7-2 and TRBJ1-6; 7 bases fit TRBD1. Losses at the gene ends were 4 bases for V and 14 bases for J; bases not matched to a gene: 11. The CDR3 extends over 14 amino acids. The germline CDR1 and CDR2 sequences are SGHTA and FQGNSA. DNA of the CDR3: TGTGCCAGCAGCTCGGGACAGACCATCTCGGCCCTCCACTTT. This encodes CASSSGQTISALHF.

The rearrangement uses TRBV6-5 and TRBJ2-1, with 8 positions matching TRBD2. CDR3 length equals 15 residues. J gave up 2 bases and V 8 bases, and 8 bases lay outside the gene matches. Germline V gene data show CDR1 as MNHEY and CDR2 as SVGAGI. The CDR3 reads CASRGGDIPYNEQFF. CDR3 nucleotide sequence: TGTGCCAGCCGGGGGGGGGATATCCCCTACAATGAGCAGTTCTTC.

V and J are TRBV7-9 and TRBJ1-1; D is unresolved. The germline gives CDR1 SEHNR, CDR2 FQNEAQ (reference sequence). V gave up 5 bases and J gave up 7 bases, with 11 bases separating them. This CDR3 has 12 residues. CDR3 coding DNA: TGTGCCAGCAGCCAGGCAGAGGATGAAGCTTTCTTT. It codes for CASSQAEDEAFF.

The chain has TRBV28 and TRBJ2-5, with 9 bases aligning to TRBD2. Germline CDR1 is MDHEN and CDR2 is SYDVKM. V was clipped by 3 bases and J by 1 base; unmatched bases: 3. There are 15 residues in the CDR3. The CDR3 spells CASSFAGGPQETQYF. CDR3 DNA sequence: TGTGCCAGCAGTTTCGCGGGGGGGCCCCAAGAGACCCAGTACTTC.